Listed below are T cell receptor beta chains from one sample, sequenced in a study of shared clonotypes between healthy human individuals. Sequencing used immunoSEQ multiplex PCR; TCRdb keeps in-frame clones, though not all of them. Of roughly 320,000 clones listed, about nine tenths were seen once; the top ten hold around 15%. Material: memory CD8+ T cells sorted from blood. The receptors shown here come from a man between 18 and 29 years old in good health. Both conserved end residues are part of each CDR3. Each record gives: J gene, clone size, V gene, D gene, CDR3 DNA, CDR3 protein. D genes are given only for firm matches. The listing skips clone size in some rows; elsewhere it reads once, few, many or a size class.

J: TRBJ1-3; size: NA; V: TRBV9; D: NA; DNA: TGTGCCAGCAGCCTCAGCAGCACAGGGACCGCTGGAAACACCATATATTTT; CDR3: CASSLSSTGTAGNTIYF
J: TRBJ2-3; size: NA; V: TRBV7-2; D: TRBD2; DNA: TGTGCCAGCAGCTTTAGTTGGACTAGCGGGAGGTGGACAGATACGCAGTATTTT; CDR3: CASSFSWTSGRWTDTQYF
J: TRBJ2-3; size: NA; V: TRBV27; D: NA; DNA: TGTGCCAGCAGTTCGATGATATCGCGCAGCACAGATACGCAGTATTTT; CDR3: CASSSMISRSTDTQYF
J: TRBJ2-4; size: NA; V: TRBV7-9; D: NA; DNA: TGTGCCAGCAGTCGGATGGAGTCCCTAGCCAAAAACATTCAGTACTTC; CDR3: CASSRMESLAKNIQYF
J: TRBJ2-3; size: NA; V: TRBV27; D: NA; DNA: TGTGCCAGCAGTTTCGGGCCCCCCGCAGATACGCAGTATTTT; CDR3: CASSFGPPADTQYF
J: TRBJ1-1; size: few; V: TRBV2; D: NA; DNA: TGTGCCAGCAGTGAAAACGAGTTATTGAACACTGAAGCTTTCTTT; CDR3: CASSENELLNTEAFF
J: TRBJ2-1; size: NA; V: TRBV11-2; D: NA; DNA: TGTGCCAGCAGCCCTCCGATGGCTAGGAGGGATGAGCAGTTCTTC; CDR3: CASSPPMARRDEQFF
J: TRBJ2-1; size: once; V: TRBV6-5; D: TRBD1; DNA: TGTGCCAGCAGTTACTCCCTGGACAGGCGCGACAATGAGCAGTTCTTC; CDR3: CASSYSLDRRDNEQFF
J: TRBJ1-6; size: NA; V: TRBV28; D: TRBD1; DNA: TGTGCCAGTTACAGGGGGAGCTCCTATAATTCACCCCTCCACTTT; CDR3: CASYRGSSYNSPLHF
J: TRBJ2-2; size: NA; V: TRBV4-1; D: TRBD1; DNA: TGCGCCAGCAGCCAAGAACAGGGGGCCGGGGAGCTGTTTTTT; CDR3: CASSQEQGAGELFF
J: TRBJ2-2; size: NA; V: TRBV7-9; D: TRBD1; DNA: TGTGCCAGCAGCCAACAGGGGACCAACACCGGGGAGCTGTTTTTT; CDR3: CASSQQGTNTGELFF
J: TRBJ1-1; size: NA; V: TRBV28; D: NA; DNA: TGTGCCAGCAGTTTATGGGATACGAACACTGAAGCTTTCTTT; CDR3: CASSLWDTNTEAFF
J: TRBJ2-5; size: NA; V: TRBV4-3; D: TRBD1; DNA: TGCGCCAGCAGCCAAGGGACAGGGGGGGAGACCCAGTACTTC; CDR3: CASSQGTGGETQYF
J: TRBJ1-1; size: NA; V: TRBV28; D: NA; DNA: TGTGCCAGCAGTCGCGGGGCTGTGAACACTGAAGCTTTCTTT; CDR3: CASSRGAVNTEAFF
J: TRBJ2-7; size: NA; V: TRBV19; D: TRBD1; DNA: TGTGCCAGTAGTGACGTACCCGGACAGGGGCATAGGTACGAGCAGTACTTC; CDR3: CASSDVPGQGHRYEQYF
J: TRBJ2-7; size: once; V: TRBV9; D: NA; DNA: TGTGCCAGCAGCGTAGTGCCCGGGTCGGACGAGCAGTACTTC; CDR3: CASSVVPGSDEQYF
J: TRBJ2-1; size: NA; V: TRBV7-9; D: NA; DNA: TGTGCCAGCAGCTTCTCGGTTACGGCCTACAATGAGCAGTTCTTC; CDR3: CASSFSVTAYNEQFF
J: TRBJ1-6; size: NA; V: TRBV27; D: NA; DNA: TGTGCCAGCAGTATTCAGGGGAACCAGTCACCCCTCCACTTT; CDR3: CASSIQGNQSPLHF
J: TRBJ2-7; size: NA; V: TRBV27; D: NA; DNA: TGTGCCAGCAGTTTCTATAGGTCCTACGAGCAGTACTTC; CDR3: CASSFYRSYEQYF
J: TRBJ2-7; size: NA; V: TRBV7-3; D: TRBD2; DNA: TGTGCCAGCAGCTTAACGGCGGGGGAGTACGAGCAGTACTTC; CDR3: CASSLTAGEYEQYF
J: TRBJ2-2; size: many; V: TRBV2; D: TRBD1; DNA: TGTGCCAGCACCTGGGACAGGGCCCAACAGAACACCGGGGAGCTGTTTTTT; CDR3: CASTWDRAQQNTGELFF
J: TRBJ1-5; size: NA; V: TRBV7-6; D: NA; DNA: TGTGCCAGCAGCTTAGAGGCAGGAGGCAATCAGCCCCAGCATTTT; CDR3: CASSLEAGGNQPQHF
J: TRBJ2-2; size: NA; V: TRBV19; D: NA; DNA: TGTGCCAGTACCCCGTATACGAACACCGGGGAGCTGTTTTTT; CDR3: CASTPYTNTGELFF
J: TRBJ2-7; size: NA; V: TRBV4-3; D: NA; DNA: TGCGCCAGCAGCCAAGATATAGCCGGGATCGGCGAGCAGTACTTC; CDR3: CASSQDIAGIGEQYF
J: TRBJ2-4; size: once; V: TRBV7-9; D: NA; DNA: TGTGCCAGCAGCTTTCCAGGGGCAAACATTCAGTACTTC; CDR3: CASSFPGANIQYF
J: TRBJ2-7; size: once; V: TRBV21-1; D: NA; DNA: TGTGCCAGCAGCAAAGGACTAGCGGGAGAGGACGAGCAGTACTTC; CDR3: CASSKGLAGEDEQYF
J: TRBJ1-2; size: NA; V: TRBV4-3; D: TRBD1; DNA: TGCGCCAGCAGCCAAGATGGGGGAGGGACAGACGGCTACACCTTC; CDR3: CASSQDGGGTDGYTF
J: TRBJ1-1; size: NA; V: TRBV7-9; D: TRBD1; DNA: TGTGCCAGCAGCCCCTCGACAGGGTTGGCGAGTTGGGGTGAAGCTTTCTTT; CDR3: CASSPSTGLASWGEAFF